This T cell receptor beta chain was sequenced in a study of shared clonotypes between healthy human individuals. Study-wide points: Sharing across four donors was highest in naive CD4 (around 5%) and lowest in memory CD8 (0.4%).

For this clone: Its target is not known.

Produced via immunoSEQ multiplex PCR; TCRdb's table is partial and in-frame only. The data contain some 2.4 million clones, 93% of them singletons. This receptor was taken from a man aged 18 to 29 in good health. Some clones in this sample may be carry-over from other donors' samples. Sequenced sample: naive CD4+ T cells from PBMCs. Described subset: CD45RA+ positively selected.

For the CDR3, the DNA is TGTGCCAGCAGCTCGAAGAAAACCGGGACAGGCAGCTCCTACGAGCAGTACTTC. Translated: CASSSKKTGTGSSYEQYF. The rearrangement uses TRBV7-8 and TRBJ2-7; the match to TRBD1 covers 8 bases. The length of the CDR3 is 18 residues. J lost 0 bases, V lost 4 bases, and 14 bases had no gene match. Germline loops: CDR1 SGHVS, CDR2 FQNEAQ.